This is a list of T cell receptor beta chains from one sample in a study of cytomegalovirus exposure and HLA in healthy donors. TCRdb's copy holds only in-frame clones and misses some; the assay was immunoSEQ multiplex PCR. The sample comprises about 190,000 clones, almost 80% of which are singletons, and 1.5% to 2% rests with the top ten. The sequenced material came from PBMCs. All receptors derive from a woman aged 18 to 35 in good health and CMV-seronegative. CDR3s include the opening cysteine and the closing phenylalanine or tryptophan. D genes are given only for firm matches. The size entry is marked missing in some rows and otherwise reads once, few, many or a size class.

DNA | CDR3 | D | J | size | V
TGTGCCAGCAGCGAGCTCTCCTACGAGCAGTACTTC | CASSELSYEQYF | NA | TRBJ2-7 | NA | TRBV28
TGCGCCAGCAGCTGGACGACAGGGGGCGTACACAATGAGCAGTTCTTC | CASSWTTGGVHNEQFF | TRBD1 | TRBJ2-1 | NA | TRBV5-1
TGTGCCAGCAGCAAGGGGTGGGATGGTGAAAAACTGTTTTTT | CASSKGWDGEKLFF | NA | TRBJ1-4 | NA | TRBV7-8
TGCGCCAGCAGCTTGGATACTGATACGCAGTATTTT | CASSLDTDTQYF | NA | TRBJ2-3 | NA | TRBV5-1
TGTGCCAGCAGCTCCCTAGCGGACTCCTACAATGAGCAGTTCTTC | CASSSLADSYNEQFF | TRBD2 | TRBJ2-1 | NA | TRBV5-6
TGTGCCAGCAACCAGGGAAATCCTCCCTACGAGCAGTACTTC | CASNQGNPPYEQYF | NA | TRBJ2-7 | NA | TRBV7-2
TGCGCCAGCAGCCCCCCCCGGCAAGAGACCCAGTACTTC | CASSPPRQETQYF | NA | TRBJ2-5 | NA | TRBV4-1
TGCGCCAGCAGCCTCCCGGTCGGGACACCCCGCTCAGAGCAGTTCTTC | CASSLPVGTPRSEQFF | NA | TRBJ2-1 | NA | TRBV4-1
TGTGCCAGTCATCGAAGCGGGAGCTCCTACAATGAGCAGTTCTTC | CASHRSGSSYNEQFF | TRBD2 | TRBJ2-1 | NA | TRBV19
TGTGCCAGCAGCAACCGGGGACATTGGAATGAGCAGTTCTTC | CASSNRGHWNEQFF | NA | TRBJ2-1 | NA | TRBV6-4
TGTGCCAGCAGCTTAACGGCGGGAGGCTCCTACGAGCAGTACTTC | CASSLTAGGSYEQYF | TRBD2 | TRBJ2-7 | NA | TRBV7-6
TGTGCCAGCAGCTTGGTAGGAGAAGAGACCCAGTACTTC | CASSLVGEETQYF | NA | TRBJ2-5 | NA | TRBV5-6
TGTGCCAGCAGGGGTGGACAGGGTAGGAACACTGAAGCTTTCTTT | CASRGGQGRNTEAFF | TRBD1 | TRBJ1-1 | NA | TRBV28
TGTGCCAGCAGTAAGGACAGGAGGTACGAGCAGTACTTC | CASSKDRRYEQYF | TRBD1 | TRBJ2-7 | NA | TRBV28
TGTGCCAGCAGCTTGGCAGGCAGGTCGGATGGCTACACCTTC | CASSLAGRSDGYTF | NA | TRBJ1-2 | NA | TRBV5-6
TGTGCCAGCAGCTTGGGGCAGGGTGGTTATGGCTACACCTTC | CASSLGQGGYGYTF | NA | TRBJ1-2 | NA | TRBV5-6
TGTGCCACCAGCAGACCTCGGGGGGGTCCGATCGATGAGCAGTTCTTC | CATSRPRGGPIDEQFF | TRBD2 | TRBJ2-1 | NA | TRBV15
TGTGCCAGCAGCTTACTCCGGGGGGGCCTTAGTGAGCAGTTCTTC | CASSLLRGGLSEQFF | TRBD2 | TRBJ2-1 | NA | TRBV11-2
TGTGCCACCAGCAGAGATTCGTCCCCCAGCTGGGCCCAGTTCTTC | CATSRDSSPSWAQFF | NA | TRBJ2-1 | NA | TRBV15
TGTGCCAGCAGCTATGGACAGACAACTAATGAAAAACTGTTTTTT | CASSYGQTTNEKLFF | NA | TRBJ1-4 | NA | TRBV5-5
TGTGCCAGCATCAAAGCAGGTTTCCAAGAGACCCAGTACTTC | CASIKAGFQETQYF | NA | TRBJ2-5 | once | TRBV28
TGTGCCAGTAGTTTTACGACAGTGAACACTGAAGCTTTCTTT | CASSFTTVNTEAFF | NA | TRBJ1-1 | NA | TRBV19